This is a list of T cell receptor beta chains from one sample in a study of early T cells in non-severe SARS-CoV-2 infection. TCRdb used MiXCR to reprocess the 5' RACE reads, holding one entry per CDR3 protein. Counted here are 45,000 to 55,000 distinct CDR3 sequences, around 9.1% occurring once; the ten biggest clones make up 8% to 10%. Sequencing was performed on whole blood. Receptors were obtained from an adult who was a healthcare worker with PCR-confirmed SARS-CoV-2 infection or an uninfected control (not recorded which). Both conserved end residues are part of each CDR3. The D gene is left open where the match is weak.

D gene	V gene	J gene	CDR3 protein
.	TRBV28	TRBJ2-5	CASRRTARETQYF
TRBD1	TRBV13	TRBJ2-2	CASSSGGWNTGELFF
.	TRBV11-2	TRBJ2-2	CASSSIGGELFF
TRBD2	TRBV20-1	TRBJ2-1	CSARDRAGEYNEQFF
.	TRBV27	TRBJ2-1	CASSVDSQGQFF
.	TRBV20-1	TRBJ2-7	CSARDREGGRYEQYF
TRBD1	TRBV4-1	TRBJ2-6	CASSQGQGDGANVLTF
.	TRBV12-3/TRBV12-4	TRBJ1-5	CASSRTRGNQPQHF
.	TRBV12-3/TRBV12-4	TRBJ1-2	CASSTTGSNYGYTF
TRBD1	TRBV18	TRBJ2-7	CASSDRESYEQYF
TRBD2	TRBV12-3/TRBV12-4	TRBJ2-1	CASSFWTSGSNEQFF
TRBD2	TRBV14	TRBJ2-1	CASSSLAGGPGEQFF
TRBD1	TRBV3-1	TRBJ1-6	CASSYGTGDSPLHF
.	TRBV3-1	TRBJ2-3	CASSQNSWNTQYF
.	TRBV27	TRBJ2-1	CASTLGSFTNEQFF
TRBD1	TRBV5-4	TRBJ2-3	CASSPDRGYTDTQYF
.	TRBV7-9	TRBJ2-1	CASSLAGTAYNEQFF
TRBD2	TRBV5-4	TRBJ2-1	CASSPQGGSGYNEQFF
.	TRBV28	TRBJ1-1	CASGGGVEVNTEAFF
.	TRBV24-1	TRBJ2-7	CATSDGGVYEQYF
.	TRBV11-2	TRBJ2-3	CASSPGGEQTQYF
.	TRBV15	TRBJ1-1	CATSTSTGGRRNTEAFF
TRBD2	TRBV12-3/TRBV12-4	TRBJ2-1	CASSPQLAVDEQFF
TRBD1	TRBV30	TRBJ1-6	CAWKGTGDSPLHF
.	TRBV12-3/TRBV12-4	TRBJ2-7	CASPKAGPYEQYF
.	TRBV6-5	TRBJ1-2	CASREREWGYGYTF
TRBD1	TRBV7-3	TRBJ2-1	CASSSRQGVDNEQFF
.	TRBV29-1	TRBJ2-3	CSVQSGTDTQYF
.	TRBV12-2	TRBJ1-3	CASRLAKLSSGNTIYF
.	TRBV7-8	TRBJ1-4	CASSADWRFTSTNEKLFF
.	TRBV20-1	TRBJ2-3	CSARDTSGSTDTQYF
.	TRBV6-1	TRBJ2-6	CASSEGYSGANVLTF
.	TRBV7-6	TRBJ1-4	CASTPAAGATNEKLFF
TRBD1	TRBV28	TRBJ1-4	CASSFRGTGGEKLFF
.	TRBV6-6	TRBJ1-2	CASSYSGSLYGYTF
.	TRBV28	TRBJ2-1	CASSLVRTYNEQFF
.	TRBV7-8	TRBJ1-5	CASSLKPGPNNQPQHF
.	TRBV7-2	TRBJ2-6	CASSLDRAHSGANVLTF
.	TRBV5-5	TRBJ1-2	CASSNGPGPQGYTF
TRBD1	TRBV7-9	TRBJ2-1	CASTAGGSNEQFF